The 9 T cell receptor beta chains reported below all come from one sample, sequenced in a study of vaccination effects on CD4 cells after COVID-19. Before sequencing, viral peptide pools were used by the ViraFEST assay to expand antigen-specific CD4+ T cells. When around ten days of culture had elapsed, CD4+ T cells were isolated. Generated by immunoSEQ multiplex PCR, the TCRdb table keeps only in-frame clones and is missing some. The sample has about 22,000 clones, about three quarters seen once; the top ten hold around 11%. The antigens of these receptors remain unknown. Specimen: CD4+ T cells from PBMCs cultured with HCoV-229E spike peptides, collected before COVID-19 vaccination. Receptors were obtained from a human donor who received a COVID-19 vaccine.

The V call is TRBV5-1, the J call TRBJ2-7, with 7 positions matching TRBD2. The CDR3 runs 15 residues. Germline lookup yields CDR1 SGHRS and CDR2 YFSETQ. The V segment lost 1 base and the J segment 2 bases; nucleotides outside the gene matches: 6. The CDR3 DNA reads TGCGCCAGCAGCTTGTACGCGGGGGAAACCTACGAGCAGTACTTC. Protein sequence: CASSLYAGETYEQYF.

V is TRBV6-5 and J is TRBJ1-5; TRBD1 matches 7 bases. In germline, CDR1 is MNHEY, CDR2 SVGAGI. CDR3 length equals 14 residues. J was trimmed by 7 bases and V by 6 bases; bases with no gene match: 9. CDR3 coding DNA: TGTGCCAGCAGGGAGGGGGCCTGGCAACAGCCCCAGCATTTT. This translates into CASREGAWQQPQHF.

This clone has a handful of counts. V and J are TRBV6-5 and TRBJ1-1, with TRBD1 matching 7 bases. CDR3 length equals 14 residues. V was pared by 2 bases and J by 3 bases, with 3 bases of the junction left unmatched. CDR1 and CDR2 (germline): MNHEY, SVGAGI. CDR3 amino acids: CASSYLGTDTEAFF. In DNA form, the CDR3 reads TGTGCCAGCAGTTACCTAGGGACAGACACTGAAGCTTTCTTT.

The chain uses TRBV7-2 and TRBJ1-6; D gene uncertain. The CDR3 runs to 15 residues. V was shortened by 0 bases and J by 10 bases, with 13 bases between the two germline ends. CDR1 is SGHTA and CDR2 is FQGNSA in the germline V gene. The CDR3 here is CASSLAGFPSSPLHF. The CDR3 DNA sequence: TGTGCCAGCAGCTTAGCGGGATTTCCTAGCTCACCCCTCCACTTT. Full variable domain (missing parts from reference TRBV7-2 and TRBJ1-6): GAGVSQSPSNKVTEKGKDVELRCDPISGHTALYWYRQSLGQGLEFLIYFQGNSAPDKSGLPSDRFSAERTGGSVSTLTIQRTQQEDSAVYLCASSLAGFPSSPLHFGNGTRLTVT.

The V gene is TRBV5-4, the J gene TRBJ2-2, with TRBD2 identical over 8 bases. The CDR3 is 13 amino acids. The germline CDR1 and CDR2 sequences are SGHNT and YYREEE (reference sequence). Trimming at V came to 5 bases and at J to 8 bases, leaving 5 bases not matched to a gene. The DNA for the CDR3 is TGTGCCAGCAGTCTTAGCGGGGAGGGGGAGCTGTTTTTT. Translation: CASSLSGEGELFF.

The chain uses TRBV6-2 or TRBV6-3 and TRBJ1-2; unclear D gene. V was pared by 5 bases and J by 4 bases, with 17 bases between. The CDR3 covers 15 residues. Germline V lookup: CDR1 MNHEY, CDR2 SVGEGT. The CDR3 nucleotides are TGTGCCAGCAGTCTGCCGGGGTCGGGATCCTATGGCTACACCTTC. Translation: CASSLPGSGSYGYTF.

This clone came up a few times. The chain carries TRBV14 and TRBJ1-2; 9 bases map to TRBD1. Looked up from germline, CDR1 is SGHDN and CDR2 is FVKESK. CDR3 length equals 15 residues. The V gene end was trimmed by 4 bases and the J gene end by 4 bases; junction bases not matched to a gene: 7. CDR3 protein: CASSPPGQGSYGYTF. The CDR3 nucleotides read TGTGCCAGCAGCCCTCCGGGACAGGGAAGCTATGGCTACACCTTC.

A note on this clone: Additional DNA sequences in this sample encode the identical CDR3. The V call is TRBV6-1, the J call TRBJ2-5, with 7 bases aligning to TRBD1. Trimming removed 3 bases from V and 5 bases from J; junction bases left unmatched: 6. The CDR3 runs 14 residues. CDR1 and CDR2 from the germline V gene are MNHNS and SASEGT. CDR3 coding DNA: TGTGCCAGCAGTGAGACAGGGATAGGCGAGACCCAGTACTTC. Its protein product is CASSETGIGETQYF.

This sequence joins TRBV10-3 and TRBJ2-7; unclear D gene. CDR3 length: 12 amino acids. V was pared by 2 bases and J by 4 bases, with 6 bases between. From germline, CDR1 is ENHRY and CDR2 SYGVKD. The CDR3: CAISEGPYEQYF. The CDR3 DNA reads as TGTGCCATCAGTGAGGGTCCTTACGAGCAGTACTTC.